The T cell receptor (beta chain) described here comes from a study of neurological immune-mediated disorders. Findings and caveats of the study: Multiple sclerosis was found to have the least TCR clonal expansion, below healthy controls, and HTLV-1-associated myelopathy the most. None of the CDR3 amino acid sequences found in expanded clones was shared across subjects. This suggests that the TCR-beta repertoires were private in all groups.

This clonotype came up many times. No antigen is known for it. With 0 bases removed from V and 5 bases from J, the gap between germline ends came to 14 bases. Germline CDR1 is SGHDT and CDR2 is YYEEEE. This CDR3 region has 15 residues. The cDNA was generated by 5'RACE with 10-nucleotide random UMIs. Via MiXCR, TCRdb re-called the 5' RACE reads, giving one row per CDR3 protein. The profile covers about 48,000 distinct CDR3 sequences, with about 9.3% appearing a single time and approximately 21% taken by the ten largest. It was from 2 million PBMCs stored at -80 C that the unsorted libraries were obtained.

Sequencing was carried out using PBMCs. The clonotype was recovered from a woman in her thirties or forties with HTLV-1-associated myelopathy (HAM/TSP). The genes are TRBV5-6 and TRBJ2-5; D perhaps matches TRBD2 (6 bases). CDR3 in DNA: TGTGCCAGCAGCTTGGGTCCGGGGGAAGCGGAGACCCAGTACTTC. It is translated as CASSLGPGEAETQYF.